Each of the 13 T cell receptor beta chains below was sequenced from the same sample in a study of T cell repertoires in cytomegalovirus infection (dated by TCRdb to the late 2010s). The treatment or condition label of this sample denotes: in vitro stimulation with specific CMV peptide epitopes to enrich CMV-specific T cells. The sequencer listed for this sample is Illumina HiSeq 1500. TCRdb reworked the public reads: Q25 trimming with fastp, MiXCR clone assembly, productive beta chains retained. Every entry covers one CDR3 protein and lists the most common genes and DNA from its rows. The sample has 350,000 to 400,000 distinct CDR3 sequences on record, about 35% of them singletons. Roughly 12% of the sample goes to the ten largest clones. These TCRs' antigens remain unknown. Sequenced here: cultured PBMCs, sampled from culture after CMV antigen stimulation. These receptors all stem from a human donor in good health (CMV status not recorded). Some clones in this sample may be carry-over from other donors' samples.

The sample holds many counts of this clonotype. The rearrangement uses TRBV7-6 and TRBJ2-1; D may be TRBD1 (6 bases). This CDR3 has 16 residues. V was pared by 4 bases and J by 6 bases, with 19 bases between. Germline V gene sequence: CDR1 SGHVS, CDR2 FNYEAQ. The CDR3 bases are TGTGCCAGCAGCTCCTTAGGGGGACGGATCCTCAATGAGCAGTTCTTC. It is translated as CASSSLGGRILNEQFF.

This clonotype was observed a few times. This chain connects TRBV7-9 to TRBJ1-1, with 12 bases that match TRBD1. Germline CDR1 is SEHNR and CDR2 is FQNEAQ (reference sequence). The trim removed 4 bases at V and 6 bases at J, leaving 3 bases unmatched. There are 14 residues in the CDR3. The CDR3 nucleotides are TGTGCCAGCAGCTCGGGACAGGGGGCGGCTGAAGCTTTCTTT. Translating gives CASSSGQGAAEAFF.

The J gene is TRBJ1-2, the V gene TRBV6-8; no clear D gene. This CDR3 contains 13 residues. Germline V gene sequence: CDR1 MNHGY, CDR2 SAAAGT. Between the trimmed V and J ends, which lost 0 bases and 3 bases, there was a span of 5 bases. CDR3 sequence reads: CASSYSYDYGYTF. The CDR3 coding sequence is TGTGCCAGCAGTTACTCGTATGACTATGGCTACACCTTC.

Points on this clonotype: The junction shows a germline mismatch at one end, possibly a read error. The chain employs TRBV7-2 and TRBJ2-3; D ambiguous. CDR3 length: 13 amino acids. The germline V gene encodes CDR1 SGHTA and CDR2 FQGNSA. The CDR3 DNA follows: TGTGCCAACAGCTTGTCAGGCACAGATACGCAGTATTTT. Translation gives CANSLSGTDTQYF.

The V and J genes are TRBV7-2 and TRBJ2-3; TRBD2 matches 10 bases. CDR1 is SGHTA, CDR2 FQGNSA, per germline. After removal of 2 bases from V and 2 bases from J, the junction contained 7 bases not matched to a gene. The CDR3 contains 17 residues. CDR3 in DNA: TGTGCCAGCAGCTTAACAGCGGGAGGGCCGCTCACAGATACGCAGTATTTT. Protein: CASSLTAGGPLTDTQYF.

Worth noting for this clonotype: Sequence at one end of the junction differs from germline and may be a read error. In nucleotides, the CDR3 is TGTGCCAGCAGCTTTCGACAGTACAATGAGCAGTTGTTC. Amino acids: CASSFRQYNEQLF. V gene TRBV7-6 combines with J gene TRBJ2-1; perhaps TRBD1 as D (5 bases). The CDR3 runs to 13 residues. Per the germline V gene, CDR1 is SGHVS and CDR2 is FNYEAQ.

This clonotype has only a few counts. V usage is TRBV6-1 and J usage is TRBJ2-2; no definite D call. The CDR3 has 14 amino acids. V was shortened by 4 bases and J by 6 bases, with 12 bases between the two germline ends. In germline, CDR1 is MNHNS, CDR2 SASEGT. Here the CDR3 reads CASSGLIGSGELFF. CDR3 DNA sequence: TGTGCCAGCAGTGGTTTAATAGGATCCGGGGAGCTGTTTTTT.

This clonotype was observed a few times. J is TRBJ2-7 and V is TRBV28; no firm D call. The CDR3 sequence is 12 residues long. Germline CDR1 is MDHEN and CDR2 is SYDVKM. V lost 2 bases, J lost 6 bases, and 8 bases lay in between. For the CDR3, the DNA is TGTGCCAGCAGTTTAGGCTCAGGCGAGCAGTACTTC. It translates to CASSLGSGEQYF.

V usage is TRBV6-5 and J usage is TRBJ1-1; D possibly corresponds to TRBD1 (5 bases). The germline gives CDR1 MNHEY, CDR2 SVGAGI. V gave up 2 bases and J gave up 2 bases, with 15 bases separating them. The CDR3 is made up of 16 amino acids. The DNA of the CDR3 is TGTGCCAGCAGTTACACGCCACCGACAGTAAACACTGAAGCTTTCTTT. It yields the protein CASSYTPPTVNTEAFF.

This clonotype was observed a few times. The V gene is TRBV7-2, the J gene TRBJ2-1; 7 bases are shared with TRBD2. Germline assignment: CDR1 SGHTA and CDR2 FQGNSA. The CDR3 contains 14 residues. J gave up 5 bases and V 1 base, and 2 bases lay outside the gene matches. The CDR3 nucleotides are TGTGCCAGCAGCTTAGGCGGGAGTAACAATGAGCAGTTCTTC. It translates to CASSLGGSNNEQFF.

The V and J genes are TRBV6-1 and TRBJ2-7, with 10 bases fitting TRBD2. The CDR3 is 13 amino acids. Germline assignment: CDR1 MNHNS and CDR2 SASEGT. V lost 8 bases and J lost 4; bases outside the gene matches: 5. DNA for the CDR3: TGTGCCAGCGCGCTAGCGGGAGAGTACGAGCAGTACGTC. Translated: CASALAGEYEQYV.

This clonotype was picked up a small number of times. The chain carries TRBV30 and TRBJ2-3; 14 bases agree with TRBD2. Trimming took 7 bases from V and 5 from J; bases not matched to a gene: 8. CDR3 length: 15 amino acids. CDR1 is GTSNPN, CDR2 SVGIG, per germline (reference sequence). CDR3 nucleotide sequence: TGTGCCTCTCGACTAGCGGGAGGGCCGCGAGATACGCAGTATTTT. Its protein is CASRLAGGPRDTQYF.

This clonotype was counted only a few times. The chain employs TRBV12-3 or TRBV12-4 and TRBJ2-1, with TRBD2 matching 11 bases. This CDR3 comprises 15 residues. Losses at the gene ends were 2 bases for V and 6 bases for J; bases not matched to a gene: 3. CDR3 bases: TGTGCCAGCAGTTTACTAGCGGGAGGCTCCAATGAGCAGTTCTTC. Its translation: CASSLLAGGSNEQFF.